This T cell receptor beta chain was observed in a study of human T cells and chemical hapten exposure (dated by TCRdb to the early 2020s). Background on the whole study: For sensitization, 2% DPC in acetone was applied to a roughly 2 cm by roughly 2 cm area of upper inner arm skin. The libraries were sequenced as a pool, and the TCR yield per sample differed mostly because of small variations in library volumes within the pool. Twenty-nine alopecia patients provided blood for TCR sequencing at one to four time points (pre-sensitization, 2, 6 and 24 weeks). Blood samples were taken from patients before sensitization (week 0) and at 2, 6 and about 24 weeks after DPC sensitization. Most of the patients in the cohort were female, and the cohort covered alopecia areata with under or over 50% scalp involvement, alopecia totalis and alopecia universalis. Patch testing was done on the upper back using Finn chambers containing 0.01% DPC, and results were scored after 6 days according to International Contact Dermatitis Research Group standards. The study tracked peripheral blood TCR repertoire changes in vivo during primary and secondary sensitization to the hapten diphenylcyclopropenone (DPC) in alopecia patients. Weekly therapeutic DPC doses were additionally applied to the scalp of patients throughout the approximately 23-week study period.

Results and caveats for the whole study, not just this receptor: Patch test score correlated positively with the number of PT1 expanded TCRs, reaching significance at thresholds 8, 16 and 32 but not at 4. Alopecia, a presumed autoimmune disease, was present in all patients, so the immune response of the patients might differ from that of healthy individuals. DPC sensitization did not change how many TCRs were above 1 in 1000 frequency, and no evidence was found of alterations in global repertoire structure. Significantly more large CDR3 similarity clusters were formed by expanded TCRs than by pre-sensitization or healthy control sets, consistent with antigen-driven responses. Repeated subsampling changed both the strength of the expansion versus patch-test correlation and the threshold at which that correlation became significant.

Regarding this clonotype: Its target antigen remains unknown. No much larger clone exists at a distance of one base, and base qualities are not known.

Interpreted using the paper, the time point label stands for: patch test 3, about 24 weeks after DPC sensitization. The treatment or condition label, read with the paper, signifies: therapeutic diphenylcyclopropenone sensitization with weekly scalp DPC. At each patch-test visit, blood was drawn before the patch test was applied. Patients were eligible if aged 18 to 70, diagnosed with alopecia and judged suitable for DPC therapy, and pregnant patients were excluded. Unfractionated whole blood was collected in Tempus Blood RNA tubes, and total RNA was extracted from that blood. The junction shows trimming of 1 base on V and 6 bases on J, plus 6 bases between the germline ends. The CDR3 runs 12 residues from the cysteine to the phenylalanine. This entry keeps only the CDR3 DNA: 36 bases, framed from base 1. Library preparation employed RACE. Data came from a NextSeq 500. During library preparation, unique molecular identifiers were attached to individual cDNA molecules so that TCRs could be counted in a quantitative, reproducible way. From each blood RNA sample, both TCR alpha and TCR beta chains were sequenced. On the study's bioinformatics: Samples had a median of about 90,000 TCRs, with a range from 23,224 to 690,600. V, J and CDR3 annotation of the TCR reads was performed with the Decombinator software suite. To make PS versus PT1 abundance plots, every sample was subsampled to the same number of TCRs (28,000). TCRs were defined as expanded if absent before sensitization and observed at least eight times at the 2-week time point. TCRdb ran its own pipeline on the public reads, namely fastp trimming at Q25 and MiXCR clone calling, and kept in-frame beta chains. Rows matching on CDR3 protein sequence are summarized as one entry with the most common DNA and genes. The V and J calls shown here were made by TCRdb, not taken from the authors' results. This sample holds 110,000 or so distinct CDR3 sequences; 34% were observed only once. The biggest ten clones account for around 2.8% of the sample.

The sequence came from a man in his forties or fifties with alopecia areata. Some clones in this sample may be carry-over from other donors' samples. This sequence uses TRBV12-3 or TRBV12-4 and TRBJ1-2, with TRBD1 tentatively as D gene (5 bases match). This sample comprised whole blood, obtained in connection with sensitization to the hapten diphenylcyclopropenone (DPC). The CDR3 corresponds to CASSLGGDGYTF. Here is the DNA: TGTGCCAGCAGTTTAGGAGGGGATGGCTACACCTTC.